The 13 T cell receptor beta chains reported below all come from one sample, sequenced in a study of cytomegalovirus exposure and HLA in healthy donors. Primers: 60 Vbeta forward and 13 Jbeta reverse. TCRdb's copy holds only in-frame clones and misses some; the assay was immunoSEQ multiplex PCR. The table lists under 150,000 clones, 55% to 80% of them singletons. The sample was PBMCs. Receptors were obtained from a woman in her forties in good health and CMV-seronegative.

DNA for the CDR3: TGCGCCAGCGCCCGGGACAGGGATAACTATGGCTACACCTTC. It encodes CASARDRDNYGYTF. J is TRBJ1-2 and V is TRBV5-1, with TRBD1 matching over 9 bases. The CDR3 extends over 14 amino acids. Germline values: CDR1 SGHRS, CDR2 YFSETQ. V lost 7 bases and J lost 1; bases outside the gene matches: 5.

The sample holds one count of this clone. The J gene is TRBJ2-3, the V gene TRBV5-1; 8 bases agree with TRBD2. The germline gives CDR1 SGHRS, CDR2 YFSETQ. The CDR3 runs 16 residues. V trimming: 0 bases; J trimming: 0 bases; junction bases outside the gene matches: 3. The CDR3 DNA follows: TGCGCCAGCAGCTTGGGGCTAGCGGGTAGCACAGATACGCAGTATTTT. It yields the protein CASSLGLAGSTDTQYF.

Remarks on this clone: The junction departs from germline at one end; a sequencing error may be responsible. The CDR3 nucleotides are TGTGCTAGCAGCTTCCGACAGGCCCGTGGGGATGGCTACACCTTC. Protein sequence: CASSFRQARGDGYTF. This rearrangement joins TRBV7-7 to TRBJ1-2; D might be TRBD1 (6 bases). The V gene's germline CDR1 is SSHAT and CDR2 FNYEAQ (reference sequence). The CDR3 extends over 15 amino acids.

The V gene is TRBV11-2, the J gene TRBJ2-7; perhaps TRBD1 as D (6 bases). There are 14 residues in the CDR3. Germline V gene sequence: CDR1 SGHAT, CDR2 FQNNGV. Trimming left V 5 bases short and J 0 bases short, with 11 bases between. The CDR3, as DNA: TGTGCCAGCAGCACCCCCAGGGGCTCCTACGAGCAGTACTTC. Translating it yields CASSTPRGSYEQYF.

The chain employs TRBV5-4 and TRBJ2-3; 7 bases match TRBD2. V shed 4 bases and J 0 bases; nucleotides not matched to a gene: 8. Germline assignment: CDR1 SGHNT and CDR2 YYREEE (reference sequence). The CDR3 length is 16 residues. CDR3 sequence (DNA): TGTGCCAGCAGCCCTTGGGGACTAAGAAGCACAGATACGCAGTATTTT. This codes for CASSPWGLRSTDTQYF.

This clone was seen a few times. The chain joins TRBV2 to TRBJ1-2, with 8 nucleotides matching TRBD1. The ends lost 7 bases at V and 7 bases at J; junction bases unmatched: 8. CDR1 SNHLY and CDR2 FYNNEI come from the germline V gene. CDR3 size: 13 residues. CDR3 sequence: CASTQDRGSGYTF. The CDR3 DNA is TGTGCCAGCACACAAGACAGGGGCTCTGGCTACACCTTC.

J is TRBJ1-5 and V is TRBV23-1, with 7 bases lining up with TRBD1. TRBV23-1 is given ORF status, its function remaining uncertain. The CDR3 is made up of 13 amino acids. The V segment lost 0 bases and the J segment 13 bases; nucleotides outside the gene matches: 6. For the CDR3, the DNA is TGCGCCAGCAGTCAATCGACGCCGGGACAGCAGCATTTT. Translation: CASSQSTPGQQHF.

The chain joins TRBV7-9 to TRBJ2-1, with 9 positions matching TRBD2. J gave up 5 bases and V 6 bases, and 17 bases lay outside the gene matches. CDR3 length: 18 residues. Germline V lookup: CDR1 SEHNR, CDR2 FQNEAQ (reference sequence). The CDR3 loop reads CASSPQGPLGGGDNEQFF. CDR3 DNA sequence: TGTGCCAGCAGTCCCCAGGGCCCCCTAGGCGGGGGGGACAATGAGCAGTTCTTC.

This clone was counted only a few times. V usage is TRBV6-5 and J usage is TRBJ1-1, with 9 bases lining up with TRBD1. Germline values: CDR1 MNHEY, CDR2 SVGAGI. The J segment lost 0 bases and the V segment lost 8 bases, leaving 1 base of the junction unmatched. The CDR3 is 13 amino acids. The CDR3 nucleotides read TGTGCCAGCGGACAGGGGATGAACACTGAAGCTTTCTTT. Translating it yields CASGQGMNTEAFF.

V usage is TRBV4-1 and J usage is TRBJ2-2; no firm D call. This CDR3 is built from 15 residues. The germline V gene encodes CDR1 MGHRA and CDR2 YSYEKL. V lost 4 bases to trimming and J lost 7 bases, with 16 bases between them. The CDR3, as DNA: TGCGCCAGCAGCCCCCCGTCCCGTCGGAGCGGGGAGCTGTTTTTT. Residues: CASSPPSRRSGELFF.

V is TRBV9 and J is TRBJ1-1; TRBD1 is a possible D gene (5 bases). Trimming took 4 bases from V and 1 from J, leaving 8 bases between them. The CDR3 covers 13 residues. Germline loops: CDR1 SGDLS, CDR2 YYNGEE. As DNA, the CDR3 is TGTGCCAGCAGCCGTACAGGGAACACTGAAGCTTTCTTT. Protein sequence: CASSRTGNTEAFF. Full variable domain (rest looked up from reference TRBV9 and TRBJ1-1): DSGVTQTPKHLITATGQRVTLRCSPRSGDLSVYWYQQSLDQGLQFLIQYYNGEERAKGNILERFSAQQFPDLHSELNLSSLELGDSALYFCASSRTGNTEAFFGQGTRLTVV.

The rearrangement uses TRBV25-1 and TRBJ2-6, with a weak D call TRBD1 (5 bases). Germline assignment: CDR1 MGHDK and CDR2 SYGVNS. The CDR3 runs to 17 residues. Trimming stripped 5 bases from V and 0 bases from J, with 14 bases between. The CDR3 reads CASSSSTASSGANVLTF. CDR3 in DNA: TGTGCCAGCAGTTCCTCGACAGCGAGCTCTGGGGCCAACGTCCTGACTTTC.

CDR3 DNA: TGCGCCAGCAGCCAAGCCCCGACAGACCAAGAGACCCAGTACTTC. As protein: CASSQAPTDQETQYF. The chain combines TRBV4-1 with TRBJ2-5; D perhaps matches TRBD1 (5 bases). Looked up from germline, CDR1 is MGHRA and CDR2 is YSYEKL. The V end was cut by 1 base, the J end by 0 bases, with 9 bases between. CDR3 size: 15 residues.